The rows below give T cell receptor beta chains drawn from one sample of a study of shared clonotypes between healthy human individuals. Produced via immunoSEQ multiplex PCR; TCRdb's table is partial and in-frame only. The repertoire has 2.5 million or so clones, more than 90% of them found once; the top ten carry around 0.15%. Sequences were obtained from naive CD4+ T cells sorted from blood. These receptors came from a man between 18 and 35 years old in good health. Each CDR3 is given with its conserved first and last residue. A D gene is named only where the DNA matches it firmly. Expanded clones get a size class; other rows say once, few or many, or leave the size out.

NA	TRBJ2-7	NA	TRBV29-1	TGCAGCGTTGGGCTGTCGGCGTCCTACGAGCAGTACTTC	CSVGLSASYEQYF
once	TRBJ2-1	NA	TRBV7-9	TGTGCCAGCAGCTTAGCGGGAGGTGCCTACAATGAGCAGTTCTTC	CASSLAGGAYNEQFF
NA	TRBJ1-4	TRBD1	TRBV10-3	TGTGCCATCAGTGCGGAGAGACAGGGGGGAAATGAAAAACTGTTTTTT	CAISAERQGGNEKLFF
NA	TRBJ2-1	TRBD2	TRBV2	TGTGCCAGCAGGACTAGCGGGAGTAATGAGCAGTTCTTC	CASRTSGSNEQFF
NA	TRBJ1-2	NA	TRBV5-1	TGCGCCAGCAGCAATCCGGGACCCCGGGGCTACACCTTC	CASSNPGPRGYTF
NA	TRBJ2-6	NA	TRBV19	TGTGCCAGTAGTATAGATAAGAGAAAGGGGGCCAACGTCCTGACTTTC	CASSIDKRKGANVLTF
NA	TRBJ2-3	TRBD2	TRBV5-1	TGCGCCAGCAGCCGGTGGCTAGCGGGAGAGGCAGATACGCAGTATTTT	CASSRWLAGEADTQYF
NA	TRBJ1-4	TRBD1	TRBV5-4	TGTGCCAGCAGCCTCACAGGGGGATCAACTAATGAAAAACTGTTTTTT	CASSLTGGSTNEKLFF
NA	TRBJ1-1	TRBD1	TRBV29-1	TGCAGCGTGGGGGACAGGGGTAGCACTGAAGCTTTCTTT	CSVGDRGSTEAFF
NA	TRBJ2-7	TRBD2	TRBV18	TGTGCCAGCTCACCATCAACTAGCGGGAGCTACGAGCAGTACTTC	CASSPSTSGSYEQYF
NA	TRBJ2-7	NA	TRBV27	TGTGCCAGCAGTTCCCTACTTCTGGGCCACGAGCAGTACTTC	CASSSLLLGHEQYF
once	TRBJ2-1	TRBD2	TRBV10-3	TGTGCCATCAGTGAAGGGCTCGGGACTAGCTCCTACAATGAGCAGTTCTTC	CAISEGLGTSSYNEQFF
NA	TRBJ1-6	NA	TRBV2	TGTGCCAGCAGTCCGTGGGGGACCAATTCACCCCTCCACTTT	CASSPWGTNSPLHF
NA	TRBJ2-3	TRBD2	TRBV30	TGTGCCTGGGAAAACCGGGTCCAATTCATAGCGGGAGAGATAGATACGCAGTATTTT	CAWENRVQFIAGEIDTQYF
NA	TRBJ2-3	NA	TRBV9	TGTGCCAGCAACCCCTTCCGGGACCGCTACGATACGCAGTATTTT	CASNPFRDRYDTQYF
NA	TRBJ2-7	NA	TRBV10-1	TGCGCCAGCAGTGAATTTGGGGGAGCCGAGCAGTACTTC	CASSEFGGAEQYF
NA	TRBJ2-7	NA	TRBV30	TGTGCCTGGAGTGTACAGGGTTACGAGCAGTACTTC	CAWSVQGYEQYF
NA	TRBJ1-6	NA	TRBV7-2	TGTGCCAGCAGCTTAAATGGGGAAGGGCCCCTCCACTTT	CASSLNGEGPLHF
NA	TRBJ2-7	TRBD1	TRBV28	TGTGCCAGCAGGTCGGGACAGGGTGTCTCCTACGAGCAGTACTTC	CASRSGQGVSYEQYF
NA	TRBJ1-4	TRBD1	TRBV11-1	TGTGCCAGCAGCCCTGGACAGGGGGCGTCCGAAAAACTGTTTTTT	CASSPGQGASEKLFF
NA	TRBJ1-2	TRBD1	TRBV27	TGTGCCAGCTCGACCCGGACGACAGGGGCCTATGGCTACACCTTC	CASSTRTTGAYGYTF
NA	TRBJ2-2	TRBD1	TRBV19	TGTGCCAGTAGTACCGGGGAACCGGGACAGATCGCTGAGGGTGACACCGGGGAGCTGTTTTTT	CASSTGEPGQIAEGDTGELFF
once	TRBJ1-3	TRBD1	TRBV7-9	TGTGCCAGCAGCCAAAGGACAGGGGCGAACTCTGGAAACACCATATATTTT	CASSQRTGANSGNTIYF
NA	TRBJ1-6	TRBD1	TRBV30	TGTGCCTGGGACGGGTACACAGGGGGCCGATCACCCCTCCACTTT	CAWDGYTGGRSPLHF
once	TRBJ1-4	TRBD1	TRBV28	TGTGCCAGCAGTGTATCCTCACAGGGGGAAAAACTGTTTTTT	CASSVSSQGEKLFF
NA	TRBJ1-2	NA	TRBV27	TGTGCCAGCAGCCTCCGACCGGACACCTATGGCTACACCTTC	CASSLRPDTYGYTF
NA	TRBJ2-7	TRBD1	TRBV18	TGTGCCAGCTCACCTGGGGACAGTGGGGCCTACGAGCAGTACTTC	CASSPGDSGAYEQYF
NA	TRBJ2-1	TRBD2	TRBV2	TGTGCCAGCAGAGCCACCCTCGGGAGGCCCCCCCACTACAATGAGCAGTTCTTC	CASRATLGRPPHYNEQFF
NA	TRBJ2-7	NA	TRBV11-2	TGTGCCAGCAGCGTAGATCATACAGGGTCGAGCTCCTACGAGCAGTACTTC	CASSVDHTGSSSYEQYF